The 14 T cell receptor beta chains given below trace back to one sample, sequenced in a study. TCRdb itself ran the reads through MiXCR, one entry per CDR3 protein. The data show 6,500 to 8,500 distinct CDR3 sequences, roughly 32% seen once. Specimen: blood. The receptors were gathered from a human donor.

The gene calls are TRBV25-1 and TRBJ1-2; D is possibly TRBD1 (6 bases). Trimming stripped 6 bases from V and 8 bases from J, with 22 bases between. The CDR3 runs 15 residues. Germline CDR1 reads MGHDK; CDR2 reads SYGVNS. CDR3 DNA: TGTGCCAGCAGCGTTGAATTCACCATTAGGGGGGGCTACACCTTC. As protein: CASSVEFTIRGGYTF.

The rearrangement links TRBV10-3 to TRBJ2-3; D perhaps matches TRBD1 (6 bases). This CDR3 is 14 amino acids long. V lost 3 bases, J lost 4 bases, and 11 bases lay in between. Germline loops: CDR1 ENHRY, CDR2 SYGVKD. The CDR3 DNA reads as TGTGCCATCAGTGAAGAACAGGGAGCAGATACGCAGTATTTT. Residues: CAISEEQGADTQYF.

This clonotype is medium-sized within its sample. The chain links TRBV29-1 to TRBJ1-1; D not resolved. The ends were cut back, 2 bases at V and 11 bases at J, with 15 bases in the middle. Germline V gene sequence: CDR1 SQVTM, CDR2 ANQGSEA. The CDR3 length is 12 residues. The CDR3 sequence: CSVESDREVAFF. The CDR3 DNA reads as TGCAGCGTTGAAAGTGACCGCGAGGTCGCTTTCTTT.

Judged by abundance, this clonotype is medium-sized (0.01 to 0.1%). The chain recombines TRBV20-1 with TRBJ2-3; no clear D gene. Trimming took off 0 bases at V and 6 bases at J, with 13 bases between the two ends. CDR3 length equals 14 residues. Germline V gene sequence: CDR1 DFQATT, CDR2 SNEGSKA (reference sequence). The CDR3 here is CSARDGSEFDTQYF. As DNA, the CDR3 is TGCAGTGCTAGAGATGGCTCAGAATTTGATACGCAGTATTTT.

This CDR3 is CAWSVRQGARAFF. The CDR3 DNA sequence: TGTGCCTGGAGTGTACGACAGGGGGCGAGAGCTTTCTTT. The V call is TRBV30, the J call TRBJ1-1, with 10 bases fitting TRBD1. Germline CDR1 GTSNPN, CDR2 SVGIG (reference sequence). Losses at the gene ends were 0 bases for V and 10 bases for J; bases not matched to a gene: 5. The CDR3 loop spans 13 amino acids.

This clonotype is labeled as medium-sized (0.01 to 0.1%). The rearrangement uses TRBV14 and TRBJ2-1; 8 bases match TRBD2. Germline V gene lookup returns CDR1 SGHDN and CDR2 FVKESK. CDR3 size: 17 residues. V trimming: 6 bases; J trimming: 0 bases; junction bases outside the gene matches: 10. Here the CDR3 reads CASRDMRSGSSYNEQFF. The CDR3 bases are TGTGCCAGCAGGGACATGAGGAGCGGGAGCTCCTACAATGAGCAGTTCTTC.

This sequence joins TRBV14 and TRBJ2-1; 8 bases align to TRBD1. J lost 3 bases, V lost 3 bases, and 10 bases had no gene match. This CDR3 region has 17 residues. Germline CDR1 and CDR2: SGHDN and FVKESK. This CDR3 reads CASSQSTGAGFYNEQFF. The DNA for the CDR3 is TGTGCCAGCAGCCAGTCGACAGGGGCGGGATTCTACAATGAGCAGTTCTTC.

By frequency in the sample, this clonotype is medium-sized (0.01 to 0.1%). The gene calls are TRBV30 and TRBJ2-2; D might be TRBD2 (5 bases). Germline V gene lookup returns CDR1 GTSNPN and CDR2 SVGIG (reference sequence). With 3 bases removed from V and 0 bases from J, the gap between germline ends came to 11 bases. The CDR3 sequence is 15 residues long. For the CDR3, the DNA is TGTGCCTGGAGATTGATAGCGCCGAACACCGGGGAGCTGTTTTTT. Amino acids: CAWRLIAPNTGELFF.

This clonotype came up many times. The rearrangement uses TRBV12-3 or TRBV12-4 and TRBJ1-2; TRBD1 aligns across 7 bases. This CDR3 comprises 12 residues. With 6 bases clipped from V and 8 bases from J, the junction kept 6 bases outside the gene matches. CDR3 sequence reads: CASRAGGGGYTF. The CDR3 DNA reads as TGTGCCAGCAGGGCAGGGGGGGGAGGCTACACCTTC.

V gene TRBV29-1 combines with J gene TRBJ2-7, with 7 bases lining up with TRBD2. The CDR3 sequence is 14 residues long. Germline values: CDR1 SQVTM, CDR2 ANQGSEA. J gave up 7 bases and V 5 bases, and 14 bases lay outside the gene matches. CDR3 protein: CSVLGGSSPDEQYF. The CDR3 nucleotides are TGCAGCGTTTTAGGCGGGAGTTCACCCGATGAGCAGTACTTC.

CDR3 nucleotide sequence: TGTGCCTGGAGTGGGTACAGGGGTGCCACTGAAGCTTTCTTT. Protein sequence: CAWSGYRGATEAFF. This rearrangement joins TRBV30 to TRBJ1-1, with TRBD1 matching 7 bases. Germline V CDR1 and CDR2: GTSNPN, SVGIG (reference sequence). CDR3 length equals 14 residues. V lost 1 base and J lost 4; bases outside the gene matches: 6. The variable domain in full, completed from reference TRBV30 and TRBJ1-1, reads SQTIHQWPATLVQPVGSPLSLECTVEGTSNPNLYWYRQAAGRGLQLLFYSVGIGQISSEVPQNLSASRPQDRQFILSSKKLLLSDSGFYLCAWSGYRGATEAFFGQGTRLTVV.

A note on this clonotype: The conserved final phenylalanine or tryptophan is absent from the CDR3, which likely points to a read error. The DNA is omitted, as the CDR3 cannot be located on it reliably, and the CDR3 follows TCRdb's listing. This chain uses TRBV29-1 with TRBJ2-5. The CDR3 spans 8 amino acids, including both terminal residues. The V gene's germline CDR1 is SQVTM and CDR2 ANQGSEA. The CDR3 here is CSVESARL.

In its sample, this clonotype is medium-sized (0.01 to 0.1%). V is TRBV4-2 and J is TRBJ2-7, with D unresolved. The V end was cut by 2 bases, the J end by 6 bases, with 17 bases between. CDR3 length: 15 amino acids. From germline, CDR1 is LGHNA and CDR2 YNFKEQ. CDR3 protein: CASSQRTAYVSEQYF. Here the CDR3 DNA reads TGTGCCAGCAGCCAACGAACCGCCTATGTGAGCGAGCAGTACTTC.

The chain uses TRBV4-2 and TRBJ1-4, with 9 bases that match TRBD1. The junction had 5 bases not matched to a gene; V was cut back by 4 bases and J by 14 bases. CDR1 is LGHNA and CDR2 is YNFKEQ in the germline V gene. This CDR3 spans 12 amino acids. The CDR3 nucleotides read TGTGCCAGCAGCCCACTGACAGGGGGTCTGTTTTTT. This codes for CASSPLTGGLFF.